A selection of T cell receptor beta chains follows, all from one sample in a study of early T cells in non-severe SARS-CoV-2 infection. One entry per CDR3 protein, called by TCRdb with MiXCR from the 5' RACE reads. The table has over 90,000 distinct CDR3 sequences, under 15% seen once. What was sequenced was whole blood. These receptors were obtained from an adult who was a healthcare worker with PCR-confirmed SARS-CoV-2 infection or an uninfected control (not recorded which). The CDR3 runs from the conserved cysteine through the conserved F or W. D genes are given only for firm matches. Rows may omit the clone size; those that give it use once, few, many or a size class.

TRBV4-1	NA	TRBD2	TRBJ2-3	TGCGCCAGCAGCCGAATAGCGGGCGCTAACACAGATACGCAGTATTTT	CASSRIAGANTDTQYF
TRBV27	many	NA	TRBJ1-2	TGTGCCCACGTCGGCAGATCCTCTAACTATGGCTACACCTTC	CAHVGRSSNYGYTF
TRBV20-1	many	NA	TRBJ2-1	TGCAGTGCCCGCCTATACAATGAGCAGTTCTTC	CSARLYNEQFF
TRBV9	few	TRBD2	TRBJ2-5	TGTGCCAGCAGCCCCGGACTAGCACCTCAAGAGACCCAGTACTTC	CASSPGLAPQETQYF
TRBV6-2/TRBV6-3	NA	NA	TRBJ2-2	TGTGTCAGCAGTTCCCCCCGAGGGAGCCCAAATCCCGGGGAGCTGTTTTTT	CVSSSPRGSPNPGELFF
TRBV6-5	few	TRBD2	TRBJ2-2	TGTGCCAGCAGTTCCACCCCGGGACTAGCGGGAGTGAACACCGGGGAGCTGTTTTTT	CASSSTPGLAGVNTGELFF
TRBV10-3	NA	NA	TRBJ2-3	TGTACCATCAGTGAGACCCCCGGGTCCGCATCAGATACGCAGTATTTT	CTISETPGSASDTQYF
TRBV2	NA	TRBD1	TRBJ2-4	TGTGCCAGCAGCCTGGGACAGGGGGTAGACATTCAGTACTTC	CASSLGQGVDIQYF
TRBV20-1	many	NA	TRBJ2-1	TGCAGTGCTAGGTACCGGGGGGCGCTCGGATTCAATGAGCAGTTCTTC	CSARYRGALGFNEQFF
TRBV6-5	NA	NA	TRBJ2-3	TGTGCCAGCAAGTTTAGCGGCTACACAGATACGCAGTATTTT	CASKFSGYTDTQYF
TRBV2	many	NA	TRBJ2-1	TGTGCCAGCAGAGCAGGGGACTCCTACAATGAGCAGTTCTTC	CASRAGDSYNEQFF
TRBV5-1	NA	NA	TRBJ2-7	TGCGCCAGCAGCTTGTATACGCATCTGGTTAACGAGCAGTACTTC	CASSLYTHLVNEQYF
TRBV29-1	many	NA	TRBJ2-1	TGCAGCGTTGAAATGCTGTATGAGCAGTTCTTC	CSVEMLYEQFF
TRBV6-2/TRBV6-3	NA	TRBD1	TRBJ2-7	TGTGCCAGCAGACAGAACCGGGACAGGGGTTTCTACGAGCAGTACTTC	CASRQNRDRGFYEQYF
TRBV3-1	few	TRBD2	TRBJ2-7	TGTGCCACCATGGAAGCGGGAGAGTACGAGCAGTACTTC	CATMEAGEYEQYF
TRBV30	NA	NA	TRBJ1-1	TGTGCCTGGATCCTTCCTTACACTGAAGCTTTCTTT	CAWILPYTEAFF
TRBV6-6	few	TRBD2	TRBJ2-5	TGTGCCAGCACTGACCGACTAGCGGGGCAAGAGACCCAGTACTTC	CASTDRLAGQETQYF
TRBV5-6	many	TRBD2	TRBJ2-4	TGTGCCAGCAGCTTGCTAGCGGAGCTAGCCAAAAACATTCAGTACTTC	CASSLLAELAKNIQYF
TRBV2	NA	NA	TRBJ1-2	TGTGCCAGCAGTGGCCAGGACTATGGCTACACCTTC	CASSGQDYGYTF
TRBV19	few	TRBD2	TRBJ2-1	TGTGCCGCCCGGAAAAGCGGGAGGAGCTCCTACAATGAGCAGTTCTTC	CAARKSGRSSYNEQFF
TRBV7-9	NA	NA	TRBJ2-7	TGTGCCAGCAGCTTCGGGGGATCTGACTACGAGCAGTACTTC	CASSFGGSDYEQYF
TRBV12-3/TRBV12-4	many	NA	TRBJ2-3	TGTGCCAGCAGTTTTCTTCATACAGATACGCAGTATTTT	CASSFLHTDTQYF
TRBV18	many	NA	TRBJ2-3	TGTGCCAGCTCACCTCGTCGGAGCACAGATACGCAGTATTTT	CASSPRRSTDTQYF
TRBV4-1	few	TRBD2	TRBJ2-1	TGCGCCAGCAGCCAAGCCAGCGGGAGGAACAATGAGCAGTTCTTC	CASSQASGRNNEQFF
TRBV11-2	many	NA	TRBJ2-1	TGTGCCAGCAGCTTTCACAGGGCCTATGAGCAGTTCTTC	CASSFHRAYEQFF
TRBV20-1	NA	NA	TRBJ1-1	TGCAGTGCCCCTGGACGGAACTTGAACACTGAAGCTTTCTTT	CSAPGRNLNTEAFF
TRBV4-1	NA	NA	TRBJ2-5	TGCGCCAGCAGCCTAGGCAGGTCTTGGGAGACCCAGTACTTC	CASSLGRSWETQYF
TRBV29-1	many	NA	TRBJ2-1	TGCAGCGTTGATTTCGGGTTCTACACTGAGCAGTTCTTC	CSVDFGFYTEQFF
TRBV12-3/TRBV12-4	many	NA	TRBJ2-1	TGTGCCAGCAGTTTCGCGGGCACCTCCTACAATGAGCAGTTCTTC	CASSFAGTSYNEQFF
TRBV5-1	NA	NA	TRBJ2-5	TGCGCCAGCAGCTCCCGACTAGGGGAGACCCAGTACTTC	CASSSRLGETQYF
TRBV7-9	NA	TRBD2	TRBJ2-7	TGTGCCAGCAGCCGTACCCCTCGCGGGAGCTCCTACGAGCAGTACTTC	CASSRTPRGSSYEQYF
TRBV21-1	NA	NA	TRBJ2-1	TGTGCCTCTTCAGTGGGGCTAGCACCCAATGAGCAGTTCTTC	CASSVGLAPNEQFF
TRBV9	few	NA	TRBJ1-2	TGTGCCAGCAGTGCCAGCTACTATGGCTACACCTTC	CASSASYYGYTF
TRBV20-1	NA	TRBD1	TRBJ1-6	TGCAGTGCTAGAGCTACCGGGACAGCAAATTCACCCCTCCACTTT	CSARATGTANSPLHF
TRBV20-1	NA	NA	TRBJ2-5	TGCAGTGCTAAGTCCTATGGGGACCAGGGGACCCAGTACTTC	CSAKSYGDQGTQYF
TRBV6-1	many	NA	TRBJ1-5	TGTGCCAGCTCGCAGAATCCGCAGTGGAGCGACAATCAGCCCCAGCATTTT	CASSQNPQWSDNQPQHF
TRBV6-1	NA	TRBD1	TRBJ2-6	TGTGCCAGCAGTGAATGGTCGGGACAGGGGGGTAACGTCCTGACTTTC	CASSEWSGQGGNVLTF
TRBV9	NA	TRBD2	TRBJ2-5	TGTGCCAGTAACCTAGCGGGGAGGTACCAAGAGACCCAGTACTTC	CASNLAGRYQETQYF
TRBV6-2/TRBV6-3	few	NA	TRBJ2-7	TGTGCCAGCAGGGGAGGACAAATTTACGAGCAGTACTTC	CASRGGQIYEQYF
TRBV7-8	few	NA	TRBJ1-5	TGTGCCAGCAGCCCCGGGACATTATCCAATCAGCCCCAGCATTTT	CASSPGTLSNQPQHF
TRBV7-3	few	TRBD2	TRBJ2-1	TGTGCCAGCAGCTTAGTTGCGGGAGGGGACAATGAGCAGTTCTTC	CASSLVAGGDNEQFF
TRBV10-3	many	NA	TRBJ2-2	TGTGCCATCAGTGAGTCCTCCACCGGGGAGCTGTTTTTT	CAISESSTGELFF
TRBV3-1	NA	NA	TRBJ2-7	TGTGCCAGCAGCCGGGGGGTTGGAACCTACGAGCAGTACTTC	CASSRGVGTYEQYF
TRBV24-1	NA	TRBD2	TRBJ2-1	TGTGCCACCAGTGAGCTAGCGGGAGGGCTGAATGAGCAGTTCTTC	CATSELAGGLNEQFF
TRBV2	many	TRBD2	TRBJ2-3	TGTGCCAGCAGTGGTAGCGGGAGGATCACAGATACGCAGTATTTT	CASSGSGRITDTQYF